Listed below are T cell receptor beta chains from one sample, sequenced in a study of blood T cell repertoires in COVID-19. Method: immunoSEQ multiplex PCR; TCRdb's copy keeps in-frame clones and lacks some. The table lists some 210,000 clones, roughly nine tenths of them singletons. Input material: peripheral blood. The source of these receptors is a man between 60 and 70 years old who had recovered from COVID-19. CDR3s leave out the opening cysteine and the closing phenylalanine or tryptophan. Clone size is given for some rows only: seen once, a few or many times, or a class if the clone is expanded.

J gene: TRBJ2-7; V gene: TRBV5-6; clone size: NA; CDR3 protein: ASSLLQGFEQY
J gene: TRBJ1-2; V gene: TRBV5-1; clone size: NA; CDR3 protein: ASSLGTGNYGYT
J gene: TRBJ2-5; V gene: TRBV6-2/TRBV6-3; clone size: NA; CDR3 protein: ASSLGLAGAPFQETQY
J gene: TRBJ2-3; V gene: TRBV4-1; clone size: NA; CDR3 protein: ASSQGDRGRGDTQY
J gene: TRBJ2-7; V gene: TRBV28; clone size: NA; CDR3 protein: ASSLGTVSVYEQY
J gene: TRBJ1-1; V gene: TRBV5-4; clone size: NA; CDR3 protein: ASSLEQGRNTEAF
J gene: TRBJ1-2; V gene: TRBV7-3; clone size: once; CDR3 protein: ASSSGGQGGRYGYT
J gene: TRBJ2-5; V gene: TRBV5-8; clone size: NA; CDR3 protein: ASSSTGIYQETQY
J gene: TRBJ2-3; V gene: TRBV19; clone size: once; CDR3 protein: ASGQGFSPDTQY
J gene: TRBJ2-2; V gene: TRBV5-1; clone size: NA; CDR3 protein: ASSSQGAVTGELF
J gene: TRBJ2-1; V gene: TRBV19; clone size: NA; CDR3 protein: ASSTDRGLEQF
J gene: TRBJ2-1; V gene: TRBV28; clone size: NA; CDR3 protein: ASRYFFTSGSSYNEQF
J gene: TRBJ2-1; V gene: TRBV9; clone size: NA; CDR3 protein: ASSVVGRDNEQF
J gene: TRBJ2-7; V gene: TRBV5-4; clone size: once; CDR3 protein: ASSSPPSANAYEQY
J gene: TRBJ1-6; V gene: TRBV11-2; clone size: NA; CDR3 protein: ASSLGNSPLH
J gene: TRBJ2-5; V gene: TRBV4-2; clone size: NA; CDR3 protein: ASSQGRDRGTETQY
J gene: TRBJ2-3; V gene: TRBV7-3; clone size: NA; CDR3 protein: ASSLGPRVTDTQY
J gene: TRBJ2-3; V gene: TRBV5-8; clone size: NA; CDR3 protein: ASSRGRENVADTQY
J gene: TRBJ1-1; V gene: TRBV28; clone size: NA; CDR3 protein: ASSKPDRVLIEAF
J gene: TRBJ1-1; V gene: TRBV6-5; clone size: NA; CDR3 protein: ASSRTGANTEAF
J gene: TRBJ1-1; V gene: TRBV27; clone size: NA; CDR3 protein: ASRSGQGRGNTEAF
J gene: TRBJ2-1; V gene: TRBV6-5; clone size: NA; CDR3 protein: ASGGLAAHNEQF
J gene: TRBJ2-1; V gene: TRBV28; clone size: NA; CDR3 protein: ASSLGLAGVPSYNEQF
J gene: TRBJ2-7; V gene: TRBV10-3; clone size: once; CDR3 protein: AISEPDRGAYEQY
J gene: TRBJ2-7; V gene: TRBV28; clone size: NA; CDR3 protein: ASSLGGQGYEQY
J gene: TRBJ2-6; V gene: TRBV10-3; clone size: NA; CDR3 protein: AISEQLSGANVLT
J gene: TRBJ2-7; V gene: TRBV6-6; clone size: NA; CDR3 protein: ASSPQGQSEQY
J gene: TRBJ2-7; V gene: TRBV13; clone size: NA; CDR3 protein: ASRFRGDEQY
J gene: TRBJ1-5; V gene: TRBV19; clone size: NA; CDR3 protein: ASSTTGDGQPQH
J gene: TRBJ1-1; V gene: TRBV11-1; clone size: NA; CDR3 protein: ASSLGQASTEAF
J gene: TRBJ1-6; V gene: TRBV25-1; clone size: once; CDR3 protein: ASSDHYNSPLH
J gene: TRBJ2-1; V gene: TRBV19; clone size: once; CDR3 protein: ASKRVAVSYNEQF